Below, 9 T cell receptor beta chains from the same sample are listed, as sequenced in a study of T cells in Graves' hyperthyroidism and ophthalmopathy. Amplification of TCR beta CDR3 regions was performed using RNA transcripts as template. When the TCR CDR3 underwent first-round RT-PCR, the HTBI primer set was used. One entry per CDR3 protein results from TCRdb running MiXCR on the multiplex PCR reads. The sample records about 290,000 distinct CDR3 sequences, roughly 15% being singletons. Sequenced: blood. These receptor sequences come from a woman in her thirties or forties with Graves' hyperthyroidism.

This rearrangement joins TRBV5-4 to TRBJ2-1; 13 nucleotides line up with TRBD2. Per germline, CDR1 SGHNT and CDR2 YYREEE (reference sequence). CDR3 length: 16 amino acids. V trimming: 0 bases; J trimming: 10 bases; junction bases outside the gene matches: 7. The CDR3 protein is CASSLAGTSGAAEQFF. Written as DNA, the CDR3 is TGTGCCAGCAGCTTGGCCGGGACTAGCGGGGCAGCAGAGCAGTTCTTC.

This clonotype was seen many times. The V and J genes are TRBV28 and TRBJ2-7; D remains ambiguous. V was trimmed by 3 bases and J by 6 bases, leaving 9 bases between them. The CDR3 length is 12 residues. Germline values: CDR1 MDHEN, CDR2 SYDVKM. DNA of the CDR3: TGTGCCAGCAGTTTTGTGATAGGCGAGCAGTACTTC. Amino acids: CASSFVIGEQYF. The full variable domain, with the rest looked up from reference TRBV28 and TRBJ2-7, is DVKVTQSSRYLVKRTGEKVFLECVQDMDHENMFWYRQDPGLGLRLIYFSYDVKMKEKGDIPEGYSVSREKKERFSLILESASTNQTSMYLCASSFVIGEQYFGPGTRLTVT.

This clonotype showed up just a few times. This CDR3 is CATSRSLYRLVTDTQYF. DNA for the CDR3: TGTGCCACCAGCAGATCTTTATATAGGCTCGTCACAGATACGCAGTATTTT. This chain uses TRBV15 with TRBJ2-3; D not resolved. The germline V gene has CDR1 LNHNV and CDR2 YYDKDF (reference sequence). V was shortened by 2 bases and J by 2 bases, with 17 bases between the two germline ends. This CDR3 is built from 17 residues.

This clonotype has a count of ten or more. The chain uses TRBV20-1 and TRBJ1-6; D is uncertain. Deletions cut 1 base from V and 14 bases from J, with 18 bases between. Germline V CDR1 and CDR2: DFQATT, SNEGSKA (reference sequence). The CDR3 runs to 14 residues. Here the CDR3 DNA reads TGCAGTGCTAGAGGAGACGCGGGATTTTCGACCCTCCACTTT. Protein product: CSARGDAGFSTLHF.

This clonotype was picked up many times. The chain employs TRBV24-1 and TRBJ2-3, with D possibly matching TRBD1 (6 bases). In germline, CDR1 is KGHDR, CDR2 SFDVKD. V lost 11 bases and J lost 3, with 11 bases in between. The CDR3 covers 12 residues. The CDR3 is CAIGQTTDTQYF. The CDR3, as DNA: TGTGCCATCGGACAGACTACAGATACGCAGTATTTT.

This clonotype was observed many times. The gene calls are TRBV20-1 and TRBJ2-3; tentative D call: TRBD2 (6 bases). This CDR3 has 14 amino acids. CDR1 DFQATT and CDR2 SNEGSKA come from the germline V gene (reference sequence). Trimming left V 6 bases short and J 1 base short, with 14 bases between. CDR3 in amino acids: CSARDHMGTDTQYF. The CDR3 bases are TGCAGTGCGCGGGATCACATGGGCACAGATACGCAGTATTTT.

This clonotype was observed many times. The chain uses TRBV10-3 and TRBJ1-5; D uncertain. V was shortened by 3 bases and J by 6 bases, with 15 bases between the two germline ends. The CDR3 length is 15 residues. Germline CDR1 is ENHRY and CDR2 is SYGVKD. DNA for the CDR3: TGTGCCATCAGTGACCCTAAGGAAGTTGGTCAGCCCCAGCATTTT. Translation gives CAISDPKEVGQPQHF.

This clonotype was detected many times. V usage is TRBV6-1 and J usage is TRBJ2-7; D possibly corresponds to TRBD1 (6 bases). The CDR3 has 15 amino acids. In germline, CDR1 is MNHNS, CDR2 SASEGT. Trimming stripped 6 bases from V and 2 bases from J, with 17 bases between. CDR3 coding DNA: TGTGCCAGCAGACCACAGGGCGCTCTCCCCTACGAGCAGTACTTC. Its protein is CASRPQGALPYEQYF.

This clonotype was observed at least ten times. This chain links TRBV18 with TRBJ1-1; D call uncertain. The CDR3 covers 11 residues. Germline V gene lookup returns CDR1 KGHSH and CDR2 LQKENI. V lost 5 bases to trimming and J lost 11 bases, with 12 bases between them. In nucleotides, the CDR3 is TGTGCCAGCTCATTGTCGGGAGAGGCTTTCTTT. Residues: CASSLSGEAFF.